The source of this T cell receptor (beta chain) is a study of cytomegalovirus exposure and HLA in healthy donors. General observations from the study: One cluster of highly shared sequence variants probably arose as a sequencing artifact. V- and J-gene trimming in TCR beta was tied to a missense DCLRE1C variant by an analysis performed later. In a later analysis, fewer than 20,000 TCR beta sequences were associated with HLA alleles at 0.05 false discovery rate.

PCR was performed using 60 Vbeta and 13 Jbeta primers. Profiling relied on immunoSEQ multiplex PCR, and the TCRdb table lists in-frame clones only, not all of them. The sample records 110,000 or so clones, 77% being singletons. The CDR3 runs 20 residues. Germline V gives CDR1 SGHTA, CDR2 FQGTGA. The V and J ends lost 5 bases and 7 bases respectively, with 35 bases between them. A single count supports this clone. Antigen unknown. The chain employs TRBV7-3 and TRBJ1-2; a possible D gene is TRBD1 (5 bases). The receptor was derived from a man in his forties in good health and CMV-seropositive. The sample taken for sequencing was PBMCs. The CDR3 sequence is CASSPRGRGPFRARLGGYTF. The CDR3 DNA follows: TGTGCCAGCAGCCCCCGGGGGAGGGGACCCTTCCGCGCAAGGTTGGGTGGCTACACCTTC.